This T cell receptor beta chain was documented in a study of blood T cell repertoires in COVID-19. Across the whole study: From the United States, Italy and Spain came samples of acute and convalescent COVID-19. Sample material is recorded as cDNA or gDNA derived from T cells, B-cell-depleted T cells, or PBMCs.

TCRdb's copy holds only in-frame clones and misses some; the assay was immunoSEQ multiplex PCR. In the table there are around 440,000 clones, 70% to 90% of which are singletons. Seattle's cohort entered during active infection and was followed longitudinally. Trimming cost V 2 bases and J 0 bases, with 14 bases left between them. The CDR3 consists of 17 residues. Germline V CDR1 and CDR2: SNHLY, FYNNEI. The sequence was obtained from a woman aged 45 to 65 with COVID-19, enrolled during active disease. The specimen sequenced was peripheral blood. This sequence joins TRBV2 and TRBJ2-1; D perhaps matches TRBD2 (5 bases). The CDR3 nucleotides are TGTGCCAGCAGTGAATACTACCCGGGGAGCTCCTACAATGAGCAGTTCTTC. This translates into CASSEYYPGSSYNEQFF.